This T cell receptor beta chain was sequenced in a study of T-cell reconstitution after alpha-beta-depleted transplantation in children. The CDR3 spans 12 residues. Per the germline V gene, CDR1 is SQVTM and CDR2 is ANQGSEA. There are many counts of this clonotype. The junction does not match germline at one end; this may be a read error. Unique molecular identifiers were incorporated into the prepared TCRbeta library. MiXCR, applied by TCRdb to the PCR reads, yields one record per CDR3 protein. The sample contains roughly 190,000 distinct CDR3 sequences, about 15% of which appear only once. The sample here was PBMCs from the stem cell graft donor, taken from the stem cell graft. This TCR came from a human donor who donated a stem cell graft to a child with acute lymphoblastic leukemia. This rearrangement joins TRBV29-1 to TRBJ1-3; no definite D call. CDR3 loop: CSVEERGKHLDF. In DNA form, the CDR3 reads TGCAGCGTTGAAGAGAGAGGCAAGCATCTTGATTTT.